This TCR beta chain was found in a study of OX40 agonist ivuxolimab in advanced cancers. Study in general: Allowance was made for prior anti-PD-1, anti-PD-L1 or anti-CTLA-4 therapy, and about 40% had some.

Trimming at V came to 0 bases and at J to 2 bases, leaving 3 bases not matched to a gene. Germline V gene lookup returns CDR1 SGHRS and CDR2 YFSETQ. This CDR3 contains 16 residues. Assay used: immunoSEQ multiplex PCR; TCRdb lists only in-frame clones, some missing. The table has 77,000 or so clones, about 78% seen once; the top ten hold 5% to 6.5%. Study conclusions and caveats: Antigen specificity of clonally expanded peripheral T cells was not established. At 0.1 to 3.0 mg/kg and by week 6, clonal expansion occurred in CD4+ and CD8+ blood T cells.

A word on this clone: Its antigen remains unidentified.

Peripheral blood came from all dose cohorts at three timepoints. The V gene is TRBV5-1, the J gene TRBJ2-3; 10 positions match TRBD2. This sequence originates from an adult with an advanced solid tumor such as melanoma, head and neck, liver or kidney cancer. Sequenced here: CD4+ or CD8+ T cells sorted from blood, sampled in a trial of the OX40 agonist ivuxolimab. Here the CDR3 reads CASSLVAGGDTDTQYF. As DNA, the CDR3 is TGCGCCAGCAGCTTGGTAGCGGGAGGCGACACAGATACGCAGTATTTT.